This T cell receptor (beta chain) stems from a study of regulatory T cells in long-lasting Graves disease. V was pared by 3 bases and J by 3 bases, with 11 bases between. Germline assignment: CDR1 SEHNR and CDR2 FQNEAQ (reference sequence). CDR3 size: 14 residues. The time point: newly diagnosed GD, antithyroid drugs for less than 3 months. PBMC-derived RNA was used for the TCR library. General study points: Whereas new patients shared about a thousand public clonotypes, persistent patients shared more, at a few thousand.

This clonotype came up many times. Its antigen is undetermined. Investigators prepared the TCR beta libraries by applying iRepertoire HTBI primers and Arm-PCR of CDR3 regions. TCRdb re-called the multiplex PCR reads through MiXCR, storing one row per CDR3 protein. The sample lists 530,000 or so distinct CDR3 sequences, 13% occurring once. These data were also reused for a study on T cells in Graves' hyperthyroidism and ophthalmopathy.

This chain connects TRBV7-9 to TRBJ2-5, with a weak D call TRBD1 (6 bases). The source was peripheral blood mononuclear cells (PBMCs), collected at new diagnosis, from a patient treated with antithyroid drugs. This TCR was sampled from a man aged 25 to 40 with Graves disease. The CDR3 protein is CASSFWDNEETQYF. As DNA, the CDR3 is TGTGCCAGCAGCTTCTGGGACAACGAAGAGACCCAGTACTTC.